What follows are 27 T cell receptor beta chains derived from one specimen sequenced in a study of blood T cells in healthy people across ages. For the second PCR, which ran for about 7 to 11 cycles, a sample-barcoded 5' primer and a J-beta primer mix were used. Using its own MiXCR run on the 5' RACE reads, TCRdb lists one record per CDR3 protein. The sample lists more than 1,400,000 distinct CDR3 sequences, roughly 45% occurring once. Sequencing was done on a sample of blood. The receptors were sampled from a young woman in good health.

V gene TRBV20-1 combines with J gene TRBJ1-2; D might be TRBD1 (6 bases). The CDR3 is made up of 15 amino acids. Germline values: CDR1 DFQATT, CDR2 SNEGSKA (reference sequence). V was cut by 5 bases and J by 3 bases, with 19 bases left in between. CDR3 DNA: TGCAGTGCTGTCCACCCCTGGCAGGGGCACTATGGCTACACCTTC. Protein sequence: CSAVHPWQGHYGYTF.

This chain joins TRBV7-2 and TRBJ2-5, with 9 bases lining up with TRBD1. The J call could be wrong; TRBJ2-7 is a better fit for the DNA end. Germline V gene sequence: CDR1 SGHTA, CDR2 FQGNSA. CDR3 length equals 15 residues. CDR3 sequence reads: CASSPTGQGSGEQYF. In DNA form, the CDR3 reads TGTGCCAGCAGCCCCACGGGACAGGGATCGGGCGAGCAGTACTTC.

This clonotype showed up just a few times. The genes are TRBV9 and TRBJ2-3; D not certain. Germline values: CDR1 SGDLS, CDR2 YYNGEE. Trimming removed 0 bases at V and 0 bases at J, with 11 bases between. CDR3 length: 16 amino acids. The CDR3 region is CASSVDLGRSTDTQYF. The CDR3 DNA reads TGTGCCAGCAGCGTAGATCTCGGGCGAAGCACAGATACGCAGTATTTT.

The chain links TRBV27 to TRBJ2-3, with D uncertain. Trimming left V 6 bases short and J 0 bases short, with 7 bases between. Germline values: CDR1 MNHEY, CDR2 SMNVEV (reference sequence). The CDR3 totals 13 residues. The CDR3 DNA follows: TGTGCCAGCAGCAAATCTAGCACAGATACGCAGTATTTT. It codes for CASSKSSTDTQYF.

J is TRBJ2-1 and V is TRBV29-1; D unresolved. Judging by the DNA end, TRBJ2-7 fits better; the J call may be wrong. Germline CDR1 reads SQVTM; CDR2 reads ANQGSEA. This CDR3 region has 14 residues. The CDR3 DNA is TGCAGCGTCTTTCAGGCTCCTACCTACAATGAGCAGTACTTC. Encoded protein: CSVFQAPTYNEQYF.

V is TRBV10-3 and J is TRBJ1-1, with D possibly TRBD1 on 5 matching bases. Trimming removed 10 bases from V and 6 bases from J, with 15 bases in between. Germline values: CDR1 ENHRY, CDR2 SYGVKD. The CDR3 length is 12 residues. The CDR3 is CATRDDYPEAFF. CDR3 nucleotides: TGTGCCACCAGGGACGATTACCCTGAAGCTTTCTTT.

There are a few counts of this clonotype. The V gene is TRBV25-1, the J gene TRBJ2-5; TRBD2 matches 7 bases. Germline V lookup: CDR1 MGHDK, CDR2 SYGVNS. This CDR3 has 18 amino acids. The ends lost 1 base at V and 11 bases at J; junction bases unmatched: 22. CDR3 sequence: CASSESEGAGTLYNEQYF. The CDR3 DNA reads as TGTGCCAGCAGTGAATCGGAGGGAGCGGGGACCCTCTACAATGAGCAGTACTTC.

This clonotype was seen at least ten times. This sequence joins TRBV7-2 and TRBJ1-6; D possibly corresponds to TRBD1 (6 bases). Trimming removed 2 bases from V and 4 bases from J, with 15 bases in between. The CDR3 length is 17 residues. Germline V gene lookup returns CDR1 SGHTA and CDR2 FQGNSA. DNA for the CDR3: TGTGCCAGCAGCTTACGGTGGGGGCGCGGGTATAATTCACCCCTCCACTTT. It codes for CASSLRWGRGYNSPLHF.

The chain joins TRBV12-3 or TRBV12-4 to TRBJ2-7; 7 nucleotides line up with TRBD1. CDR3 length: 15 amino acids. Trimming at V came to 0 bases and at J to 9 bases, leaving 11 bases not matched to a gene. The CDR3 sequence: CASSLAGGNSGGQYF. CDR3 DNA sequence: TGTGCCAGCAGTTTAGCAGGGGGCAATTCGGGCGGGCAGTACTTC.

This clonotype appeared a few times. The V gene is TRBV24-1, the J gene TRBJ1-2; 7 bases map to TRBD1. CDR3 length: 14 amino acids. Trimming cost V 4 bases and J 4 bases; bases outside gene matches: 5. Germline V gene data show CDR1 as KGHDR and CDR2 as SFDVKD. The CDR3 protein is CATSDRDSPYGYTF. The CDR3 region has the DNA TGTGCCACCAGTGACCGGGACAGTCCCTATGGCTACACCTTC.

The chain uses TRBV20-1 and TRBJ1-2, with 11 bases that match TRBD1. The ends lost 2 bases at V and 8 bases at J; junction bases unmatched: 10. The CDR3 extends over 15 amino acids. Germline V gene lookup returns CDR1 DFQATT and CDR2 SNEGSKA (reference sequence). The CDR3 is CSARRTGGAIGGYTF. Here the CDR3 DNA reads TGCAGTGCTAGACGGACAGGGGGCGCAATAGGGGGCTACACCTTC.

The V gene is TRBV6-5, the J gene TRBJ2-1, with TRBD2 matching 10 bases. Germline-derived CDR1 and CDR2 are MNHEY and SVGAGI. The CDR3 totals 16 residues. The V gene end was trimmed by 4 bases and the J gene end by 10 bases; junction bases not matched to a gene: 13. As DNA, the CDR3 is TGTGCCAGCAGTTTCGGCGTGGCTAGCGGGGGTGCAGAGCAGTTCTTC. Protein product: CASSFGVASGGAEQFF.

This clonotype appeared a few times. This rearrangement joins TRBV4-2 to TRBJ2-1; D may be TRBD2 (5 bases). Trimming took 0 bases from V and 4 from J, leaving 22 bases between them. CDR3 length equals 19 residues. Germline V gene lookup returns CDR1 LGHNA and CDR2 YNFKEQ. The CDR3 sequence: CASSQESLGVREFYNEQFF. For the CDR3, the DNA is TGTGCCAGCAGCCAAGAATCCCTCGGGGTGAGGGAGTTTTACAATGAGCAGTTCTTC.

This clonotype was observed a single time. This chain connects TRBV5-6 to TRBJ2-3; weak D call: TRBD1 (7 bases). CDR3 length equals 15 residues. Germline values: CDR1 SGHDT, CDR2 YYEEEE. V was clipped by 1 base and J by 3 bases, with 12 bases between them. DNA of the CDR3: TGTGCCAGCAGCTTGCCCAGGGGGGTTACAGATACGCAGTATTTT. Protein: CASSLPRGVTDTQYF.

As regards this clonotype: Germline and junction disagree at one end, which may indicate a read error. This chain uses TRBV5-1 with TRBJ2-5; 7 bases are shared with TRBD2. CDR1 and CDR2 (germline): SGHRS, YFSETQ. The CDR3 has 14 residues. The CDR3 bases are TGCGCCAGCGGCTTTGGACTAGTGGGAGAGACCCAGTACTTC. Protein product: CASGFGLVGETQYF.

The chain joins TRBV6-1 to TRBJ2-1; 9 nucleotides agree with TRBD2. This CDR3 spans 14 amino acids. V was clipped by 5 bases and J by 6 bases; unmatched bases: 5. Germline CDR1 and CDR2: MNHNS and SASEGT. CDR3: CASSPGTSTNEQFF. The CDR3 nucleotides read TGTGCCAGCAGTCCCGGGACTAGCACCAATGAGCAGTTCTTC.

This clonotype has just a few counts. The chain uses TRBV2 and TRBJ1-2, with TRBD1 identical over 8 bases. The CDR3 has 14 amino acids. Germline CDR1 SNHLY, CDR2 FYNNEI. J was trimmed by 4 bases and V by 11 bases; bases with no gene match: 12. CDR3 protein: CACNPGQGSYGYTF. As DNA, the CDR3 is TGTGCCTGCAATCCCGGACAGGGAAGCTATGGCTACACCTTC.

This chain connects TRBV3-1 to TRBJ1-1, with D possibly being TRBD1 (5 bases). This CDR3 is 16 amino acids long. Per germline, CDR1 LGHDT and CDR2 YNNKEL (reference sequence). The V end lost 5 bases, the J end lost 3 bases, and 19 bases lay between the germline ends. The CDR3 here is CASSKKRRDGDTEAFF. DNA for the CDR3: TGTGCCAGCAGCAAAAAGCGTCGGGACGGGGACACTGAAGCTTTCTTT. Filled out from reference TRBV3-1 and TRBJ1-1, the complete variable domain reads DTAVSQTPKYLVTQMGNDKSIKCEQNLGHDTMYWYKQDSKKFLKIMFSYNNKELIINETVPNRFSPKSPDKAHLNLHINSLELGDSAVYFCASSKKRRDGDTEAFFGQGTRLTVV.

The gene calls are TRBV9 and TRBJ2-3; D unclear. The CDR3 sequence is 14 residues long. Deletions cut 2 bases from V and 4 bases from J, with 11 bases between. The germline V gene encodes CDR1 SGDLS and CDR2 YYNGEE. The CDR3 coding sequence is TGTGCCAGCAGCGTGACCAGGAACGCAGATACGCAGTATTTT. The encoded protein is CASSVTRNADTQYF.

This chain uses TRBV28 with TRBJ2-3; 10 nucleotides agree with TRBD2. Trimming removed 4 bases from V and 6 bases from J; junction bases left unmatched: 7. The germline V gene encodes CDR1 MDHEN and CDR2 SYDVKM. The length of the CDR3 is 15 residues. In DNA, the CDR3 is TGTGCCAGCAGTTCCCAGCGGGGGGGCGCCGATACGCAGTATTTT. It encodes CASSSQRGGADTQYF.

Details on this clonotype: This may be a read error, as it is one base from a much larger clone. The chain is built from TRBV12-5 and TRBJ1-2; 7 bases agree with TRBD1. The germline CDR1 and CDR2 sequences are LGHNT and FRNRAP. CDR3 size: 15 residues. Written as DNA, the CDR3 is TGTGTTAGTGGTTTGGTAGCTCGGGACAGCTATGGCTACACCTTC. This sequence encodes CVSGLVARDSYGYTF.

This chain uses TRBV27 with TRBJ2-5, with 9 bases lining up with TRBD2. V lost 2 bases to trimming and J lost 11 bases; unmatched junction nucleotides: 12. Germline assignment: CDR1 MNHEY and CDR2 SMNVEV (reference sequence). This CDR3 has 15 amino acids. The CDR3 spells CASSLPAGGLSEQYF. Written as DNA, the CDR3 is TGTGCCAGCAGTTTACCAGCGGGAGGTCTCAGTGAGCAGTACTTC.

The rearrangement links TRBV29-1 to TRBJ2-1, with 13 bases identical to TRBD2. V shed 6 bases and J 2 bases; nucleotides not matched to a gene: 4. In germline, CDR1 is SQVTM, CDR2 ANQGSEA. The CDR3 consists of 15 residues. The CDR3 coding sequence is TGCAGCGTCGGAGGGACTAGCGGGGCCTACAATGAGCAGTTCTTC. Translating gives CSVGGTSGAYNEQFF.

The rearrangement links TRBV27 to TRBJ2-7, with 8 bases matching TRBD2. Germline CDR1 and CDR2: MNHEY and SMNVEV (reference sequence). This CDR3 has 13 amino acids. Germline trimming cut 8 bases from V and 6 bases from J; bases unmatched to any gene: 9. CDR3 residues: CASSERGTSEQYF. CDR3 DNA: TGTGCCAGCTCCGAGCGGGGGACGAGCGAGCAGTACTTC.

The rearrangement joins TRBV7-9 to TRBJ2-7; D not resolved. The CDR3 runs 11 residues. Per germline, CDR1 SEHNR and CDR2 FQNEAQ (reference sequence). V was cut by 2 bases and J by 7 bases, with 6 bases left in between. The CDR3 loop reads CASSLPHEQYF. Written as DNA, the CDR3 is TGTGCCAGCAGCTTACCCCATGAGCAGTACTTC.

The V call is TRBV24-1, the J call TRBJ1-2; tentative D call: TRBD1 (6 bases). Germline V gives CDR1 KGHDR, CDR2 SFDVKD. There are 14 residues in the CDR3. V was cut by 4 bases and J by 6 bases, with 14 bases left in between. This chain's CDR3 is CATSDHPQGHGYTF. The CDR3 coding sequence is TGTGCCACCAGTGACCACCCACAGGGACATGGCTACACCTTC.

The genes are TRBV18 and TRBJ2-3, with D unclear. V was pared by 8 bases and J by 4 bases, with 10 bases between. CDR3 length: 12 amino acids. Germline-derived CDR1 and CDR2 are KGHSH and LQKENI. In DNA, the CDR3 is TGTGCCAGCGCACGACCCGCAGATACGCAGTATTTT. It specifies CASARPADTQYF.